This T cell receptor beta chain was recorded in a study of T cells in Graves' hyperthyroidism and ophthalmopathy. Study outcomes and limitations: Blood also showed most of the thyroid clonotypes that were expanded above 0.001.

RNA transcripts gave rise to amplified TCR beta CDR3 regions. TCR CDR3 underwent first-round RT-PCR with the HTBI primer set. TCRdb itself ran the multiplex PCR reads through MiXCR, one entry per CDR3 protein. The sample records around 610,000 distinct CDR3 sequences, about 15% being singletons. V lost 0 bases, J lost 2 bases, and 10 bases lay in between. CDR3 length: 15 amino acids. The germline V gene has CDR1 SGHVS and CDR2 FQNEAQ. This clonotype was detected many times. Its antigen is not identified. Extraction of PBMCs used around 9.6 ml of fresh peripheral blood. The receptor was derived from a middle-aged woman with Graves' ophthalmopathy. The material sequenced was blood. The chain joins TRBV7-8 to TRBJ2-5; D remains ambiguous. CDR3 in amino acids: CASSLAPGIQETQYF. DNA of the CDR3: TGTGCCAGCAGCTTAGCGCCGGGTATTCAAGAGACCCAGTACTTC.